This T cell receptor beta chain was found in a study of shared clonotypes between healthy human individuals. Method: immunoSEQ multiplex PCR; TCRdb's copy keeps in-frame clones and lacks some. The table records more than 2,000,000 clones, 90% to 95% of them present only once. The CDR3 is 12 residues long. Germline V gene data show CDR1 as SGHDT and CDR2 as YYEEEE. V was shortened by 2 bases and J by 7 bases, with 6 bases between the two germline ends. This clone was observed once. The sequenced sample consisted of naive CD4+ T cells from PBMCs. Subset specified: CD45RA+ positively selected. This receptor was taken from a man younger than 35 in good health. Some clones in this sample may be carry-over from other donors' samples. The chain is built from TRBV5-6 and TRBJ2-2, with unresolved D. The CDR3 loop reads CASSLYGGELFF. In nucleotides, the CDR3 is TGTGCCAGCAGCTTATACGGCGGGGAGCTGTTTTTT.